This entry lists 23 T cell receptor beta chains sequenced from one sample in a study of T cell responses to AZD1222 COVID-19 vaccine (dated by TCRdb to about 2021). Sample time point, as interpreted from the label and publication: about 28 days (+/-7) after the second vaccine dose. The treatment or condition label for this specimen denotes: meningococcal conjugate vaccine given as trial control. The protocol used for the library was the immunoSEQ multiplex PCR assay. Here the immuneACCESS table is served through TCRdb, limited to in-frame sequences with V and J called. Missing clones are a known gap in these copies; in checked studies unresolved V genes cover under half, and the rest lacks a known reason. The sample table records about 170,000 clones; over 80% of these occur just once. The ten largest clones take up 3.5% to 4.5% of the sample. The sequencing used peripheral blood, collected 28 days after the second dose of the MenACWY control vaccine. The receptors originated from an adult who received the MenACWY meningococcal vaccine as a control.

This clone came up once. The rearrangement joins TRBV19 to TRBJ1-5; D is perhaps TRBD1 (6 bases). V shed 5 bases and J shed 4 bases, with 15 bases lying between them. The CDR3 spans 15 residues. CDR1 is LNHDA, CDR2 SQIVND, per germline (reference sequence). DNA for the CDR3: TGTGCCAGTAGTTTTGACAGGAGCCGGAATCAGCCCCAGCATTTT. This encodes CASSFDRSRNQPQHF.

This chain connects TRBV7-2 to TRBJ1-5; 9 bases agree with TRBD1. The CDR3 is 18 residues long. The J segment lost 0 bases and the V segment lost 4 bases, leaving 10 bases of the junction unmatched. The germline V gene encodes CDR1 SGHTA and CDR2 FQGNSA. CDR3 in amino acids: CASSSPGQGYYSNQPQHF. CDR3 sequence (DNA): TGTGCCAGCAGCTCCCCGGGACAGGGCTATTATAGCAATCAGCCCCAGCATTTT.

The chain has TRBV27 and TRBJ1-1; D call uncertain. The CDR3 extends over 14 amino acids. Germline CDR1 reads MNHEY; CDR2 reads SMNVEV (reference sequence). Trimming removed 3 bases from V and 4 bases from J, with 12 bases in between. This CDR3 reads CASSLGRRATEAFF. CDR3 nucleotide sequence: TGTGCCAGCAGTTTGGGGAGGAGGGCCACTGAAGCTTTCTTT.

CDR3 bases: TGTGCCAGCAGTGCCCGGGACAGGGGATGGTCCGATGGCTACACCTTC. It translates to CASSARDRGWSDGYTF. The J gene is TRBJ1-2, the V gene TRBV25-1; 10 bases align to TRBD1. Per germline, CDR1 MGHDK and CDR2 SYGVNS. The CDR3 has 16 amino acids. V lost 4 bases and J lost 6; bases outside the gene matches: 11.

The rearrangement joins TRBV6-5 to TRBJ2-7; 12 bases agree with TRBD2. The junction had 4 bases not matched to a gene; V was cut back by 4 bases and J by 3 bases. The CDR3 sequence is 15 residues long. Per the germline V gene, CDR1 is MNHEY and CDR2 is SVGAGI. Here the CDR3 reads CASSFRLAGVYEQYF. In nucleotides, the CDR3 is TGTGCCAGCAGTTTTAGACTAGCGGGGGTCTACGAGCAGTACTTC.

The chain has TRBV28 and TRBJ1-5; D unresolved. The CDR3 runs 11 residues. Per germline, CDR1 MDHEN and CDR2 SYDVKM. Between the trimmed V and J ends, which lost 4 bases and 7 bases, there was a span of 5 bases. The CDR3 nucleotides read TGTGCCAGCAGTTACGGGCAGCCCCAGCATTTT. Protein: CASSYGQPQHF.

This chain uses TRBV25-1 with TRBJ1-2; the D gene is possibly TRBD1 (6 bases). Germline CDR1 reads MGHDK; CDR2 reads SYGVNS. This CDR3 spans 14 amino acids. Trimming pared 6 bases from V and 2 bases from J, leaving 13 bases between. CDR3 nucleotides: TGTGCCAGCAGCCACAGGGCAGGGAACTATGGCTACACCTTC. Its protein product is CASSHRAGNYGYTF.

This clone occurred once. The gene calls are TRBV7-9 and TRBJ2-7, with 9 bases aligning to TRBD1. This CDR3 has 13 amino acids. Germline lookup yields CDR1 SEHNR and CDR2 FQNEAQ (reference sequence). V was clipped by 10 bases and J by 1 base; unmatched bases: 5. In DNA form, the CDR3 reads TGTGCCATTACGACAGGGGGGTCCTACGAGCAGTACTTC. Encoded protein: CAITTGGSYEQYF. Together with reference TRBV7-9 and TRBJ2-7, the CDR3 gives the full variable domain: DTGVSQNPRHKITKRGQNVTFRCDPISEHNRLYWYRQTLGQGPEFLTYFQNEAQLEKSRLLSDRFSAERPKGSFSTLEIQRTEQGDSAMYLCAITTGGSYEQYFGPGTRLTVT.

Comment on this clone: Other DNA sequences in the same sample also yield this CDR3. V usage is TRBV5-1 and J usage is TRBJ2-7, with D possibly TRBD1 on 6 matching bases. Germline CDR1 and CDR2: SGHRS and YFSETQ. The CDR3 has 13 amino acids. V gave up 1 base and J gave up 4 bases, with 9 bases separating them. The CDR3 DNA reads TGCGCCAGCAGCTTGATACAGGGTTACGAGCAGTACTTC. Its translation: CASSLIQGYEQYF.

CDR3 amino acids: CAWSAGLADSYEQYF. The CDR3 DNA follows: TGTGCCTGGAGTGCAGGACTAGCAGATAGCTACGAGCAGTACTTC. J is TRBJ2-7 and V is TRBV30, with 8 bases matching TRBD2. V lost 1 base and J lost 3; bases outside the gene matches: 8. Germline CDR1 is GTSNPN and CDR2 is SVGIG (reference sequence). The CDR3 has 15 residues.

The chain employs TRBV29-1 and TRBJ2-1; D call uncertain. The CDR3 totals 10 residues. V lost 8 bases and J 9 bases, leaving 11 bases between the germline ends. Germline V gene data show CDR1 as SQVTM and CDR2 as ANQGSEA. The CDR3 is CSTGQSEQFF. The CDR3, as DNA: TGCAGCACGGGCCAAAGTGAGCAGTTCTTC.

This rearrangement joins TRBV20-1 to TRBJ2-7; D is possibly TRBD1 (5 bases). Looked up from germline, CDR1 is DFQATT and CDR2 is SNEGSKA (reference sequence). V gave up 3 bases and J gave up 5 bases, with 17 bases separating them. The CDR3 consists of 14 residues. The chain's CDR3 is CSASGRGATHEQYF. The CDR3 nucleotides are TGCAGTGCTAGTGGTAGGGGTGCAACCCACGAGCAGTACTTC.

The sample holds one count of this clone. This chain uses TRBV9 with TRBJ2-2, with 8 bases matching TRBD2. Germline V gives CDR1 SGDLS, CDR2 YYNGEE. The V and J ends lost 3 bases and 4 bases, in that order; junction bases with no gene match: 8. This CDR3 region has 16 residues. The CDR3 coding sequence is TGTGCCAGCAGCGCCAGCGGGAGAGAAGGCACCGGGGAGCTGTTTTTT. This sequence encodes CASSASGREGTGELFF.

The chain carries TRBV19 and TRBJ1-2; D is possibly TRBD1 (6 bases). Germline CDR1 LNHDA, CDR2 SQIVND (reference sequence). V was clipped by 2 bases and J by 2 bases, with 12 bases between them. The CDR3 sequence is 15 residues long. CDR3 in DNA: TGTGCCAGTAGTATATCAGGGGCGGTCAACTATGGCTACACCTTC. Translation: CASSISGAVNYGYTF.

This sequence joins TRBV28 and TRBJ2-1; 9 bases match TRBD1. Germline CDR1 MDHEN, CDR2 SYDVKM. V was pared by 7 bases and J by 2 bases, with 9 bases of the junction left unmatched. CDR3 length equals 16 residues. CDR3: CASITPGQGPYNEQFF. In nucleotides, the CDR3 is TGTGCCAGCATCACCCCCGGACAGGGGCCCTACAATGAGCAGTTCTTC.

The chain has TRBV4-3 and TRBJ2-2; TRBD2 is a possible D gene (6 bases). V was trimmed by 1 base and J by 1 base, leaving 10 bases between them. The V gene's germline CDR1 is LGHNA and CDR2 YSLEER. This CDR3 region has 16 residues. The CDR3 protein is CASSQGGGKNTGELFF. CDR3 coding DNA: TGCGCCAGCAGCCAAGGCGGCGGGAAGAACACCGGGGAGCTGTTTTTT.

The genes are TRBV5-4 and TRBJ2-2, with D perhaps matching TRBD1 or TRBD2 (5 bases each). V lost 5 bases, J lost 1 base, and 12 bases lay in between. Looked up from germline, CDR1 is SGHNT and CDR2 is YYREEE (reference sequence). The CDR3 has 15 residues. The CDR3 DNA sequence: TGTGCCAGCAGGTCCGGGACGGGGAACACCGGGGAGCTGTTTTTT. Residues: CASRSGTGNTGELFF.

The chain uses TRBV28 and TRBJ1-1; unclear D gene. The V end lost 6 bases, the J end lost 2 bases, and 10 bases lay between the germline ends. CDR1 MDHEN and CDR2 SYDVKM come from the germline V gene. The CDR3 sequence is 13 residues long. CDR3 residues: CASRYTVNTEAFF. As DNA, the CDR3 is TGTGCCAGCAGATACACCGTCAACACTGAAGCTTTCTTT.

The chain links TRBV6-5 to TRBJ2-5, with D possibly matching TRBD1 (5 bases). Germline CDR1 is MNHEY and CDR2 is SVGAGI. V was clipped by 6 bases and J by 4 bases, with 12 bases between them. This CDR3 contains 13 residues. Here the CDR3 reads CASRLQGGETQYF. CDR3 DNA: TGTGCCAGCAGATTGCAGGGTGGAGAGACCCAGTACTTC.

The chain couples TRBV12-5 to TRBJ2-3; the D is unclear. The CDR3 spans 13 residues. V lost 3 bases and J lost 5, with 9 bases in between. Germline CDR1 is LGHNT and CDR2 is FRNRAP. Here the CDR3 reads CASGFFSGDTQYF. In nucleotides, the CDR3 is TGTGCTAGTGGTTTTTTTTCAGGAGATACGCAGTATTTT.

This chain joins TRBV11-3 and TRBJ2-2; the match to TRBD1 covers 7 bases. The germline V gene encodes CDR1 SGHNT and CDR2 YENEEA. The CDR3 is 15 residues long. Losses at the gene ends were 4 bases for V and 7 bases for J; bases not matched to a gene: 9. The CDR3 sequence is CASSSEGAQNGELFF. Written as DNA, the CDR3 is TGTGCCAGCAGCTCAGAGGGGGCGCAAAACGGGGAGCTGTTTTTT.

Here the CDR3 DNA reads TGTGCCAGCAGTTCAGGACAGGGGACATATAATTCACCCCTCCACTTT. Protein sequence: CASSSGQGTYNSPLHF. This chain uses TRBV27 with TRBJ1-6; the match to TRBD1 covers 9 bases. The junction had 5 bases not matched to a gene; V was cut back by 4 bases and J by 4 bases. The CDR3 runs to 16 residues. Per germline, CDR1 MNHEY and CDR2 SMNVEV (reference sequence).

J is TRBJ1-4 and V is TRBV7-2, with TRBD1 matching over 7 bases. The ends lost 1 base at V and 6 bases at J; junction bases unmatched: 5. Germline CDR1 and CDR2: SGHTA and FQGNSA. This CDR3 spans 15 amino acids. CDR3 residues: CASSLEGGGYEKLFF. The CDR3 bases are TGTGCCAGCAGCTTAGAAGGAGGGGGCTATGAAAAACTGTTTTTT.